This T cell receptor (beta chain) is drawn from a study of graft-versus-host responses after intestinal transplantation. Looking at the study overall: Isolated intestinal, liver-intestinal, or multivisceral transplants were what recipients had.

Intraepithelial and lamina propria lymphocytes were released after the graft tissue was processed. A word on this clone: Antigen unknown.

Study findings and constraints: There were GvH clones found in recipient marrow, and some of them appeared first in ileum or blood.

The assay was immunoSEQ multiplex PCR, and TCRdb's table has in-frame clones only and misses some. This repertoire shows some 29,000 clones, around four fifths found once; its top ten account for 3%. Sequenced material: ileum tissue, taken 98 days after intestinal transplantation. The TCR sequence derives from a human patient who received an intestinal transplant, so some T cells may come from the graft donor.

The CDR3: CASSLSGSENIQYF. CDR3 nucleotides: TGTGCCAGCAGCTTGTCAGGAAGCGAAAACATTCAGTACTTC. The chain couples TRBV5-4 to TRBJ2-4, with D unresolved. V dropped 1 base and J dropped 5 bases, with 10 bases sitting between them. Germline assignment: CDR1 SGHNT and CDR2 YYREEE (reference sequence). This CDR3 comprises 14 residues.